Included here is one T cell receptor beta chain sequence, with context. The CDR3 is made up of 11 amino acids. V gave up 3 bases and J gave up 7 bases, with 9 bases separating them. Looked up from germline, CDR1 is GTSNPN and CDR2 is SVGIG (reference sequence). The sample comes from a study of blood T cell repertoires in COVID-19. Original analysis: Amplification from reference gene primers served as the basis for estimated nucleated cell counts. Data came from immunoSEQ multiplex PCR; TCRdb stores just in-frame clones and leaves some out. The V and J calls and clone size are taken from that table; D and trimming were inferred from the DNA. This repertoire shows 110,000 to 150,000 clones, 80% to 90% found once; its top ten account for approximately 4.3%.

What was sequenced was PBMCs or T cells enriched from blood (not recorded which). The chain couples TRBV30 to TRBJ1-2; D ambiguous. This sequence was found in a man aged 50-60 years who had recovered from COVID-19. CDR3 region: CAWRELSGYTF. The CDR3 bases are TGTGCCTGGAGGGAGCTTAGTGGCTACACCTTC. Looking up the rest from reference TRBV30 and TRBJ1-2 gives the full variable domain: SQTIHQWPATLVQPVGSPLSLECTVEGTSNPNLYWYRQAAGRGLQLLFYSVGIGQISSEVPQNLSASRPQDRQFILSSKKLLLSDSGFYLCAWRELSGYTFGSGTRLTVV.